Below, 31 T cell receptor beta chains from the same sample are listed, as sequenced in a study of identifying expanded T cells in peripheral blood. Produced via immunoSEQ multiplex PCR; TCRdb's table is partial and in-frame only. This sample has 90,000 to 120,000 clones; more than 85% occur once, and the top ten carry around 17%. Sequencing used blood. These receptors came from a person aged 18 to 75 in good health.

This sequence joins TRBV5-1 and TRBJ2-7; 10 nucleotides match TRBD1. The V gene's germline CDR1 is SGHRS and CDR2 YFSETQ. With V trimmed by 4 bases and J by 3 bases, 4 bases remained unmatched. The CDR3 runs to 14 residues. CDR3: CASSRDRGYYEQYF. DNA for the CDR3: TGCGCCAGCAGCCGGGACAGGGGTTACTACGAGCAGTACTTC.

DNA of the CDR3: TGTGCCAGCAGCTTCCTAGGGCCGAACACCGGGGAGCTGTTTTTT. This gives the protein CASSFLGPNTGELFF. The chain has TRBV11-2 and TRBJ2-2; D gene unclear. The length of the CDR3 is 15 residues. V lost 3 bases and J 0 bases, leaving 8 bases between the germline ends. Germline V lookup: CDR1 SGHAT, CDR2 FQNNGV.

This chain links TRBV4-2 with TRBJ2-7, with D hard to call. V lost 0 bases and J lost 3, with 9 bases in between. This CDR3 is built from 14 residues. Germline loops: CDR1 LGHNA, CDR2 YNFKEQ. Written as DNA, the CDR3 is TGTGCCAGCAGCCAAGAATTCGCTGGCTACGAGCAGTACTTC. This gives the protein CASSQEFAGYEQYF.

This chain links TRBV5-4 with TRBJ1-1; no reliable D call. CDR1 SGHNT and CDR2 YYREEE come from the germline V gene (reference sequence). Trimming removed 1 base at V and 5 bases at J, with 9 bases between. The CDR3 runs 13 residues. DNA for the CDR3: TGTGCCAGCAGCTTGTCCGTGGATACTGAAGCTTTCTTT. This translates into CASSLSVDTEAFF.

The chain employs TRBV5-2 and TRBJ2-1; TRBD1 reflects the table's D call only, with no check against the DNA. TRBV5-2 is a pseudogene segment. CDR3 length equals 15 residues. The CDR3: CASSFGTGDGNEQFF. The CDR3 DNA is TGTGCCAGCAGCTTCGGGACAGGGGACGGCAATGAGCAGTTCTTC.

The gene calls are TRBV2 and TRBJ2-1; weak D call: TRBD2 (5 bases). Germline CDR1 is SNHLY and CDR2 is FYNNEI. With 11 bases removed from V and 6 bases from J, the gap between germline ends came to 17 bases. The CDR3 length is 13 residues. The DNA of the CDR3 is TGTGCCTCGACCCGTGAGGGTGGCAATGAGCAGTTCTTC. Amino acids: CASTREGGNEQFF.

The CDR3 region is CASSFGDTEAFF. In DNA form, the CDR3 reads TGTGCCAGCAGCTTCGGGGACACTGAAGCTTTCTTT. The chain carries TRBV5-6 and TRBJ1-1; D unclear. With 2 bases removed from V and 3 bases from J, the gap between germline ends came to 5 bases. This CDR3 comprises 12 residues. The V gene's germline CDR1 is SGHDT and CDR2 YYEEEE.

The rearrangement uses TRBV27 and TRBJ2-7; possible D gene TRBD2, 6 bases. The CDR3 runs to 16 residues. Germline V gives CDR1 MNHEY, CDR2 SMNVEV (reference sequence). V gave up 4 bases and J gave up 1 base, with 17 bases separating them. CDR3 sequence (DNA): TGTGCCAGCAGTTCATACCGGGACGGGAGTTCCTACGAGCAGTACTTC. Its protein is CASSSYRDGSSYEQYF.

CDR3 amino acids: CATSRDNYGYTF. CDR3 sequence (DNA): TGTGCCACCAGCAGAGACAACTATGGCTACACCTTC. The rearrangement joins TRBV15 to TRBJ1-2; D gene ambiguous. Trimming cost V 0 bases and J 2 bases, with 1 base left between them. The CDR3 extends over 12 amino acids. CDR1 and CDR2 (germline): LNHNV, YYDKDF (reference sequence).

The V call is TRBV13, the J call TRBJ1-2, with a weak D call TRBD1 (5 bases). The CDR3 totals 16 residues. V lost 5 bases and J lost 4, with 20 bases in between. Germline values: CDR1 PRHDT, CDR2 FYEKMQ (reference sequence). The DNA of the CDR3 is TGTGCCAGCAGCCTCCACCCGTCGGGACCCTCCTATGGCTACACCTTC. Amino acids: CASSLHPSGPSYGYTF. Full variable domain (remainder filled in from reference TRBV13 and TRBJ1-2): AAGVIQSPRHLIKEKRETATLKCYPIPRHDTVYWYQQGPGQDPQFLISFYEKMQSDKGSIPDRFSAQQFSDYHSELNMSSLELGDSALYFCASSLHPSGPSYGYTFGSGTRLTVV.

This clone was recorded only once. The chain links TRBV11-2 to TRBJ2-1; 7 nucleotides agree with TRBD2. Germline trimming cut 5 bases from V and 5 bases from J; bases unmatched to any gene: 12. This CDR3 is built from 16 residues. Germline loops: CDR1 SGHAT, CDR2 FQNNGV. The CDR3 bases are TGTGCCAGCAGCGCCCCTCCAGCGGGGTGGAACAATGAGCAGTTCTTC. Its translation is CASSAPPAGWNNEQFF.

This sequence joins TRBV9 and TRBJ1-2, with D unresolved. Trimming shortened V by 0 bases and J by 1 base, and 7 bases separated the two germline ends. Germline assignment: CDR1 SGDLS and CDR2 YYNGEE. This CDR3 has 14 residues. The DNA for the CDR3 is TGTGCCAGCAGCGTAGCTCTCTATAACTATGGCTACACCTTC. Translating gives CASSVALYNYGYTF.

V is TRBV10-1 and J is TRBJ1-1, with D perhaps matching TRBD1 (6 bases). The germline V gene has CDR1 WNHNN and CDR2 SYGVQD (reference sequence). The CDR3 extends over 16 amino acids. Trimming left V 5 bases short and J 4 bases short, with 20 bases between. The CDR3 DNA reads TGCGCCAGCAGTACGGAAGGGACACCCAGGGGCACTGAAGCTTTCTTT. Translation: CASSTEGTPRGTEAFF.

The chain employs TRBV7-2 and TRBJ2-1; 9 nucleotides line up with TRBD1. J gave up 5 bases and V 6 bases, and 8 bases lay outside the gene matches. The CDR3 covers 15 residues. Germline CDR1 and CDR2: SGHTA and FQGNSA. CDR3 sequence reads: CASSRPTGGHNEQFF. The CDR3 bases are TGTGCCAGCAGTCGACCGACAGGGGGTCACAATGAGCAGTTCTTC.

This clone was detected only a few times. The rearrangement uses TRBV7-8 and TRBJ1-5; no definite D call. Germline CDR1 is SGHVS and CDR2 is FQNEAQ. V lost 8 bases and J 7 bases, leaving 0 bases between the germline ends. The CDR3 is made up of 8 amino acids. Here the CDR3 reads CASQPQHF. Written as DNA, the CDR3 is TGTGCCAGCCAGCCCCAGCATTTT.

This chain connects TRBV5-1 to TRBJ2-3; tentatively, D is TRBD1 (5 bases). CDR1 and CDR2 (germline): SGHRS, YFSETQ. The CDR3 consists of 13 residues. Trimming shortened V by 4 bases and J by 2 bases, and 8 bases separated the two germline ends. The CDR3 coding sequence is TGCGCCAGCAGCAGACAGAACACAGATACGCAGTATTTT. The encoded protein is CASSRQNTDTQYF. The entire variable domain, with the rest obtained from reference TRBV5-1 and TRBJ2-3, is as follows: KAGVTQTPRYLIKTRGQQVTLSCSPISGHRSVSWYQQTPGQGLQFLFEYFSETQRNKGNFPGRFSGRQFSNSRSEMNVSTLELGDSALYLCASSRQNTDTQYFGPGTRLTVL.

CDR3 sequence: CASSGQAVVGPNSPLHF. CDR3 nucleotides: TGCGCCAGCAGTGGACAGGCCGTCGTTGGCCCGAATTCACCCCTCCACTTT. The genes are TRBV4-3 and TRBJ1-6, with TRBD1 identical over 7 bases. The J segment lost 7 bases and the V segment lost 6 bases, leaving 15 bases of the junction unmatched. Germline lookup yields CDR1 LGHNA and CDR2 YSLEER. The CDR3 totals 17 residues.

The rearrangement links TRBV5-1 to TRBJ2-1; the D call may be TRBD1 or TRBD2 (5 bases each). Germline V gene sequence: CDR1 SGHRS, CDR2 YFSETQ. V was trimmed by 1 base and J by 10 bases, leaving 21 bases between them. The CDR3 has 16 residues. The CDR3 DNA is TGCGCCAGCAGCTTGCACAACACCGGGACCCGCACGGAGCAGTTCTTC. This codes for CASSLHNTGTRTEQFF. Filled out from reference TRBV5-1 and TRBJ2-1, the complete variable domain reads KAGVTQTPRYLIKTRGQQVTLSCSPISGHRSVSWYQQTPGQGLQFLFEYFSETQRNKGNFPGRFSGRQFSNSRSEMNVSTLELGDSALYLCASSLHNTGTRTEQFFGPGTRLTVL.

This clone is a singleton in its sample. The V and J genes are TRBV5-1 and TRBJ2-1; D uncertain. The V and J ends lost 4 bases and 8 bases respectively, with 10 bases between them. The CDR3 contains 12 residues. Germline assignment: CDR1 SGHRS and CDR2 YFSETQ. The CDR3 bases are TGCGCCAGCAGCCTACACAGCGATGAGCAGTTCTTC. It encodes CASSLHSDEQFF.

The J gene is TRBJ2-5, the V gene TRBV27; 7 bases align to TRBD1. The germline CDR1 and CDR2 sequences are MNHEY and SMNVEV (reference sequence). The CDR3 has 16 amino acids. Losses at the gene ends were 5 bases for V and 1 base for J; bases not matched to a gene: 10. CDR3 bases: TGTGCCAGCAGTACGAGGGACAGCACTTCCCAAGAGACCCAGTACTTC. As protein: CASSTRDSTSQETQYF.

V usage is TRBV27 and J usage is TRBJ1-2; no firm D call. CDR1 and CDR2 from the germline V gene are MNHEY and SMNVEV (reference sequence). The CDR3 length is 10 residues. Deletions cut 4 bases from V and 8 bases from J, with 5 bases between. The CDR3 coding sequence is TGTGCCAGCAGTTCGGGGGGCTACACCTTC. It yields the protein CASSSGGYTF.

The chain uses TRBV7-2 and TRBJ2-1; the D is unclear. The CDR3 is 13 residues long. The V end lost 2 bases, the J end lost 6 bases, and 8 bases lay between the germline ends. Germline V gene data show CDR1 as SGHTA and CDR2 as FQGNSA. CDR3 DNA: TGTGCCAGCAGCTTAATGTCCCGCAATGAGCAGTTCTTC. Translation: CASSLMSRNEQFF. Filled out from reference TRBV7-2 and TRBJ2-1, the complete variable domain reads GAGVSQSPSNKVTEKGKDVELRCDPISGHTALYWYRQSLGQGLEFLIYFQGNSAPDKSGLPSDRFSAERTGGSVSTLTIQRTQQEDSAVYLCASSLMSRNEQFFGPGTRLTVL.

V usage is TRBV27 and J usage is TRBJ2-1, with D unresolved. With 5 bases removed from V and 5 bases from J, the gap between germline ends came to 13 bases. There are 14 residues in the CDR3. CDR1 is MNHEY and CDR2 is SMNVEV in the germline V gene (reference sequence). The chain's CDR3 is CASSPWDPNNEQFF. In nucleotides, the CDR3 is TGTGCCAGCAGTCCCTGGGATCCGAACAATGAGCAGTTCTTC.

The chain's CDR3 is CASSTSGETQYF. For the CDR3, the DNA is TGCGCCAGCAGCACAAGCGGGGAGACCCAGTACTTC. V gene TRBV5-1 combines with J gene TRBJ2-5, with D maybe TRBD2 (6 bases). V was shortened by 4 bases and J by 5 bases, with 9 bases between the two germline ends. The CDR3 is 12 amino acids. From germline, CDR1 is SGHRS and CDR2 YFSETQ.

The chain uses TRBV7-2 and TRBJ2-5, with 10 bases that match TRBD1. This CDR3 has 16 residues. Trimming at V came to 2 bases and at J to 5 bases, leaving 8 bases not matched to a gene. CDR1 SGHTA and CDR2 FQGNSA come from the germline V gene. The CDR3 here is CASSLNGQGVGETQYF. The CDR3 nucleotides are TGTGCCAGCAGCTTAAACGGACAGGGGGTTGGGGAGACCCAGTACTTC.

This clone was found a few times. The rearrangement uses TRBV4-2 and TRBJ1-6; 9 positions match TRBD1. CDR1 is LGHNA, CDR2 YNFKEQ, per germline. The length of the CDR3 is 15 residues. V trimming: 4 bases; J trimming: 11 bases; junction bases outside the gene matches: 9. The CDR3 here is CASSPPWTGETPLHF. The CDR3 DNA reads TGTGCCAGCAGCCCTCCGTGGACAGGGGAGACACCCCTCCACTTT.

The chain couples TRBV19 to TRBJ1-2; D not resolved. Between the trimmed V and J ends, which lost 3 bases and 4 bases, there was a span of 9 bases. Germline CDR1 LNHDA, CDR2 SQIVND (reference sequence). The CDR3 is 13 residues long. CDR3 sequence: CASSMGSGYGYTF. The CDR3 nucleotides are TGTGCCAGTAGTATGGGGTCCGGCTATGGCTACACCTTC.

V is TRBV4-3 and J is TRBJ1-2; D not certain. In germline, CDR1 is LGHNA, CDR2 YSLEER. The CDR3 has 14 amino acids. V lost 0 bases to trimming and J lost 3 bases, with 8 bases between them. The CDR3 spells CASSQDSGDYGYTF. For the CDR3, the DNA is TGCGCCAGCAGCCAAGATAGCGGGGACTATGGCTACACCTTC.

The CDR3 coding sequence is TGTGCCAGCAGCGTAGTAACTGCAGGGCATGGCTACACCTTC. This encodes CASSVVTAGHGYTF. This sequence joins TRBV9 and TRBJ1-2; tentative D call: TRBD1 (5 bases). The CDR3 is made up of 14 amino acids. V dropped 0 bases and J dropped 6 bases, with 12 bases sitting between them. Germline CDR1 SGDLS, CDR2 YYNGEE.

This clone was seen just once. The V gene is TRBV5-4, the J gene TRBJ1-2; possibly TRBD1 for D (6 bases). CDR3 length: 16 amino acids. Germline CDR1 SGHNT, CDR2 YYREEE (reference sequence). The V and J ends lost 5 bases and 1 base respectively, with 18 bases between them. The CDR3 loop is CASSLQSAQGNYGYTF. CDR3 nucleotide sequence: TGTGCCAGCAGTTTGCAATCCGCACAGGGTAACTATGGCTACACCTTC.

The gene calls are TRBV30 and TRBJ1-1, with D tentatively TRBD1 (6 bases). The V end was cut by 8 bases, the J end by 10 bases, with 20 bases between. This CDR3 region has 12 residues. Germline V gene sequence: CDR1 GTSNPN, CDR2 SVGIG (reference sequence). The CDR3 here is CAGDRGGAGAFF. DNA for the CDR3: TGTGCCGGAGATCGAGGGGGGGCAGGAGCTTTCTTT.